Presented here are 17 T cell receptor beta chains from one specimen sequenced in a study of blood T cell repertoires in COVID-19. Measured with immunoSEQ multiplex PCR; TCRdb has only the in-frame clones, and not every one. The repertoire has around 170,000 clones, over 75% of them found once; the top ten carry roughly 6.8%. The material sequenced was peripheral blood. These receptors all come from a man between 65 and 80 years old with active or convalescent COVID-19.

This clone was seen a handful of times. In DNA form, the CDR3 reads TGTGCCAGCAGTCGGGGACAGGGGGCTTTATCCTACGAGCAGTACTTC. This translates into CASSRGQGALSYEQYF. The rearrangement joins TRBV7-2 to TRBJ2-7; 12 bases match TRBD1. The germline CDR1 and CDR2 sequences are SGHTA and FQGNSA. CDR3 length: 16 residues. V lost 6 bases to trimming and J lost 1 base; unmatched junction nucleotides: 7.

V is TRBV13 and J is TRBJ1-1; D may be TRBD1 (5 bases). The V end lost 5 bases, the J end lost 0 bases, and 13 bases lay between the germline ends. Germline V CDR1 and CDR2: PRHDT, FYEKMQ (reference sequence). The CDR3 is 15 amino acids. The CDR3 nucleotides read TGTGCCAGCAGCCAGGGAGGAGGCGTGAACACTGAAGCTTTCTTT. Its translation is CASSQGGGVNTEAFF.

The gene calls are TRBV5-4 and TRBJ1-4, with TRBD1 identical over 7 bases. Germline loops: CDR1 SGHNT, CDR2 YYREEE (reference sequence). V dropped 0 bases and J dropped 6; count of bases not matched to a gene: 2. The CDR3 covers 14 residues. CDR3 bases: TGTGCCAGCAGCTTGGGACAGGGAGATGAAAAACTGTTTTTT. Its translation: CASSLGQGDEKLFF.

This chain uses TRBV3-1 (or the pseudogene TRBV3-2) with TRBJ1-1; maybe TRBD1 (5 bases). This CDR3 is built from 15 residues. Germline-derived CDR1 and CDR2 are LGHDT and YNNKEL (reference sequence). V lost 4 bases and J lost 4, with 16 bases in between. CDR3 sequence: CASSPRQYTSTEAFF. DNA of the CDR3: TGTGCCAGCAGCCCCCGACAGTATACGAGCACTGAAGCTTTCTTT.

This chain connects TRBV5-1 to TRBJ1-6; TRBD1 matches at 9 bases. Trimming removed 4 bases from V and 6 bases from J; junction bases left unmatched: 5. From germline, CDR1 is SGHRS and CDR2 YFSETQ. This CDR3 contains 15 residues. The CDR3 protein is CASSPGTGRNSPLHF. The CDR3 nucleotides read TGCGCCAGCAGCCCAGGGACAGGGCGTAATTCACCCCTCCACTTT. The full variable domain, with the rest looked up from reference TRBV5-1 and TRBJ1-6, is KAGVTQTPRYLIKTRGQQVTLSCSPISGHRSVSWYQQTPGQGLQFLFEYFSETQRNKGNFPGRFSGRQFSNSRSEMNVSTLELGDSALYLCASSPGTGRNSPLHFGNGTRLTVT.

The V call is TRBV6-5, the J call TRBJ1-2; TRBD1 aligns across 7 bases. Germline-derived CDR1 and CDR2 are MNHEY and SVGAGI. This CDR3 has 14 residues. The trim removed 5 bases at V and 4 bases at J, leaving 7 bases unmatched. In DNA form, the CDR3 reads TGTGCCAGCAGTCGACTTGGGACAGCCTATGGCTACACCTTC. This gives the protein CASSRLGTAYGYTF.

The chain joins TRBV6-1 to TRBJ1-4; D may be TRBD1 (5 bases). The CDR3 loop spans 15 amino acids. Germline V gives CDR1 MNHNS, CDR2 SASEGT. V was shortened by 3 bases and J by 14 bases, with 22 bases between the two germline ends. The CDR3 DNA reads TGTGCCAGCAGTGAGGGTCGGACACCCCTAAAAGGGCTGTTTTTT. This sequence encodes CASSEGRTPLKGLFF.

By frequency in the sample, this clone is medium-sized. The chain couples TRBV11-2 to TRBJ1-6; 8 bases match TRBD1. Unmatched junction bases numbered 3, after V lost 5 bases and J lost 0 bases. Germline CDR1 is SGHAT and CDR2 is FQNNGV. The CDR3 contains 16 residues. The CDR3 DNA reads as TGTGCCAGCAGCGATCAGGGGGCCTCCTATAATTCACCCCTCCACTTT. Amino acids: CASSDQGASYNSPLHF. Complete variable domain (other parts from reference TRBV11-2 and TRBJ1-6): EAGVAQSPRYKIIEKRQSVAFWCNPISGHATLYWYQQILGQGPKLLIQFQNNGVVDDSQLPKDRFSAERLKGVDSTLKIQPAKLEDSAVYLCASSDQGASYNSPLHFGNGTRLTVT.

This chain connects TRBV5-1 to TRBJ1-1; D gene ambiguous. This CDR3 is built from 14 residues. CDR1 SGHRS and CDR2 YFSETQ come from the germline V gene. The V gene lost 3 bases and the J gene lost 5 bases, with 14 bases spanning the gap. The CDR3 region has the DNA TGCGCCAGCAGCTGGACCGACCCGGGGACTGAAGCTTTCTTT. Its translation is CASSWTDPGTEAFF.

The chain couples TRBV2 to TRBJ1-5; D is unresolved. CDR1 SNHLY and CDR2 FYNNEI come from the germline V gene. V gave up 4 bases and J gave up 7 bases, with 5 bases separating them. CDR3 length equals 11 residues. CDR3 nucleotides: TGTGCCAGCAGTGTAGAGCAGCCCCAGCATTTT. As protein: CASSVEQPQHF.

The chain uses TRBV28 and TRBJ2-1; 9 nucleotides align to TRBD1. The junction had 15 bases not matched to a gene; V was cut back by 3 bases and J by 12 bases. From germline, CDR1 is MDHEN and CDR2 SYDVKM. This CDR3 spans 16 amino acids. Here the CDR3 DNA reads TGTGCCAGCAGTTTCTTCGGTGGGACAGGGCACACAGGGCAGTTCTTC. Translated: CASSFFGGTGHTGQFF.

This rearrangement joins TRBV30 to TRBJ1-5; 10 bases map to TRBD1. The germline CDR1 and CDR2 sequences are GTSNPN and SVGIG (reference sequence). The V segment lost 5 bases and the J segment 6 bases; nucleotides outside the gene matches: 7. The CDR3 sequence is 14 residues long. The CDR3 reads CAWGLGQGVQPQHF. The CDR3 DNA sequence: TGTGCCTGGGGGTTAGGACAGGGGGTTCAGCCCCAGCATTTT.

The chain is built from TRBV7-9 and TRBJ1-3, with TRBD1 as a possible D gene (6 bases). Trimming pared 5 bases from V and 3 bases from J, leaving 11 bases between. Germline V lookup: CDR1 SEHNR, CDR2 FQNEAQ (reference sequence). This CDR3 comprises 14 residues. The CDR3 nucleotides are TGTGCCAGCAGCGTGGGGGCGGGTGGAAACACCATATATTTT. Translating it yields CASSVGAGGNTIYF.

V usage is TRBV21-1 and J usage is TRBJ2-7; the table calls TRBD1, which could not be checked here. TRBV21-1 is a listed pseudogene. This CDR3 is built from 15 residues. CDR3 in amino acids: CASTRPGQGAGEQYF. The CDR3 DNA sequence: TGTGCCAGCACTAGACCGGGACAGGGGGCTGGAGAGCAGTACTTC.

The chain has TRBV7-8 and TRBJ1-2; D is unresolved. Trimming took off 4 bases at V and 3 bases at J, with 9 bases between the two ends. The CDR3 runs 13 residues. CDR1 and CDR2 from the germline V gene are SGHVS and FQNEAQ. CDR3 amino acids: CASSSTEHYGYTF. In nucleotides, the CDR3 is TGTGCCAGCAGCTCGACGGAGCACTATGGCTACACCTTC.

This chain connects TRBV2 to TRBJ2-1; TRBD2 agrees at 13 bases. CDR3 length: 17 amino acids. V shed 6 bases, J shed 7 bases, and the junction held 12 bases outside the gene matches. From germline, CDR1 is SNHLY and CDR2 FYNNEI. The CDR3 bases are TGTGCCAGCAGCCCTAGGACCGGGACTAGCGGGATTAATGAGCAGTTCTTC. Encoded protein: CASSPRTGTSGINEQFF.

The V call is TRBV6-5, the J call TRBJ2-7; weak D call: TRBD1 (6 bases). Germline V CDR1 and CDR2: MNHEY, SVGAGI. The CDR3 is 14 residues long. Trimming shortened V by 5 bases and J by 1 base, and 12 bases separated the two germline ends. This chain's CDR3 is CASSHYRASYEQYF. The CDR3 region has the DNA TGTGCCAGCAGTCACTACAGGGCGTCCTACGAGCAGTACTTC.